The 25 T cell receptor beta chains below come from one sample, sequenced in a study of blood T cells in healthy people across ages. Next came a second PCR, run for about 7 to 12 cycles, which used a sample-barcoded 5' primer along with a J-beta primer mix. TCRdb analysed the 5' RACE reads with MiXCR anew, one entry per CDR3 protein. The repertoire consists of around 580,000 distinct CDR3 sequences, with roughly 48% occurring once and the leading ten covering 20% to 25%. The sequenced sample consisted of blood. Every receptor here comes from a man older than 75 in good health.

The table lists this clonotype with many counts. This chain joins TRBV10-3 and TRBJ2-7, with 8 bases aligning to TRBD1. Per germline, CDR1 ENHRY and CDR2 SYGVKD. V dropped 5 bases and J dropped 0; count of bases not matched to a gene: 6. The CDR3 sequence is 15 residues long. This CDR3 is CAISKTGGSSYEQYF. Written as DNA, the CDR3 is TGTGCCATCAGTAAAACAGGGGGTAGCTCCTACGAGCAGTACTTC.

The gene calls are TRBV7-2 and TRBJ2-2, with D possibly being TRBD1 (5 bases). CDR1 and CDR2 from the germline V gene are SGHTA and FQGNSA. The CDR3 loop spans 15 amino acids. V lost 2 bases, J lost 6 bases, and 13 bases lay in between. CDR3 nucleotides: TGTGCCAGCAGCTTAAGCAGGGCTAAGGCCGGGGAGCTGTTTTTT. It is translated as CASSLSRAKAGELFF.

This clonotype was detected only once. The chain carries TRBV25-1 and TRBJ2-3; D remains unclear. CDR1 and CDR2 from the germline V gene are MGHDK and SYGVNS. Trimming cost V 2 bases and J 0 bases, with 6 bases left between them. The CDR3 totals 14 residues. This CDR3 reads CASSEGGSTDTQYF. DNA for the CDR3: TGTGCCAGCAGTGAAGGTGGGAGCACAGATACGCAGTATTTT.

The CDR3 DNA reads TGTGCCACCTCAAGGAACACTGAAGCTTTCTTT. It is translated as CATSRNTEAFF. This rearrangement joins TRBV6-2 or TRBV6-3 to TRBJ1-1; no clear D gene. Trimming left V 10 bases short and J 1 base short, with 7 bases between. CDR1 MNHEY and CDR2 SVGEGT come from the germline V gene. The CDR3 has 11 residues.

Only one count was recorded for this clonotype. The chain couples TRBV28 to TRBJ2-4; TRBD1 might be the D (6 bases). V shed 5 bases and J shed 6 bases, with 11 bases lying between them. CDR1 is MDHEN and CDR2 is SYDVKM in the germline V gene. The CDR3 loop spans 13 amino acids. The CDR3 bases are TGTGCCAGCAGTCTGGGGGCGGCAAACATTCAGTACTTC. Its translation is CASSLGAANIQYF. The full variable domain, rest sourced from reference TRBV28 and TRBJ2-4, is DVKVTQSSRYLVKRTGEKVFLECVQDMDHENMFWYRQDPGLGLRLIYFSYDVKMKEKGDIPEGYSVSREKKERFSLILESASTNQTSMYLCASSLGAANIQYFGAGTRLSVL.

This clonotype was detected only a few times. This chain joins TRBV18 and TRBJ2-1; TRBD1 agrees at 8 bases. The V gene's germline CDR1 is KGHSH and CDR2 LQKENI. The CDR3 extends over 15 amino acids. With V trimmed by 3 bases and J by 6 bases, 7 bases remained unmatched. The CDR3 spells CASSPDRGRGNEQFF. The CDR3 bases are TGTGCCAGCTCACCCGACAGGGGTCGGGGCAATGAGCAGTTCTTC.

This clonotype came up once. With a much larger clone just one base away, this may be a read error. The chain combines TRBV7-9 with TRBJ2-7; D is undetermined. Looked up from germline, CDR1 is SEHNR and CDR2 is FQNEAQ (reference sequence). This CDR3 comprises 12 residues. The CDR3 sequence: CANSSVGDEQYF. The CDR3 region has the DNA TGTGCCAACAGCTCGGTTGGGGACGAGCAGTACTTC.

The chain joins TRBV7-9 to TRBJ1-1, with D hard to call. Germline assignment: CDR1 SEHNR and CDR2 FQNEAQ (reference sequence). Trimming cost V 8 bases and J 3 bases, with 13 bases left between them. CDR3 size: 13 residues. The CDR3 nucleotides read TGTGCCAGCGGTTCGACGTGGGACACTGAAGCTTTCTTT. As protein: CASGSTWDTEAFF.

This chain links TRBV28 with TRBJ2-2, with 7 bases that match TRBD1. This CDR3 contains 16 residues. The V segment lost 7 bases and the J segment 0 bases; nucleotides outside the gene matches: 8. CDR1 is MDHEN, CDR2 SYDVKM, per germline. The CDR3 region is CASKTRGQTNTGELFF. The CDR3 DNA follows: TGTGCCAGCAAAACGAGGGGACAGACGAACACCGGGGAGCTGTTTTTT.

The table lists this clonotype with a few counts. The CDR3 coding sequence is TGTGCCAGCAGTTACTCCCGGGCCTCCTCCTTTTACTATGGCTACACCTTC. It specifies CASSYSRASSFYYGYTF. The chain uses TRBV6-6 and TRBJ1-2; D unclear. The CDR3 spans 17 residues. The germline V gene encodes CDR1 MNHNY and CDR2 SVGAGI (reference sequence). V lost 0 bases to trimming and J lost 3 bases, with 17 bases between them.

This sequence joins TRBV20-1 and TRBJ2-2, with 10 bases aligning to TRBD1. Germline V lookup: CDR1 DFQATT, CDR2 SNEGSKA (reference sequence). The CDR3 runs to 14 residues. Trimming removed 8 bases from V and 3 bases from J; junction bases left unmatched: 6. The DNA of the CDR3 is TGCAGTTTCCGCGGGACAGGGGACACCGGGGAGCTGTTTTTT. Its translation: CSFRGTGDTGELFF.

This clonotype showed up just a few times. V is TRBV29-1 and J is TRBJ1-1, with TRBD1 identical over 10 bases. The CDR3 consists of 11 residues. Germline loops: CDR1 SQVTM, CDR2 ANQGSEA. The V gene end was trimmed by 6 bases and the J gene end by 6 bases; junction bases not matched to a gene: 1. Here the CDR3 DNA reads TGCAGCGTGACAGGGGGCCCTGAAGCTTTCTTT. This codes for CSVTGGPEAFF.

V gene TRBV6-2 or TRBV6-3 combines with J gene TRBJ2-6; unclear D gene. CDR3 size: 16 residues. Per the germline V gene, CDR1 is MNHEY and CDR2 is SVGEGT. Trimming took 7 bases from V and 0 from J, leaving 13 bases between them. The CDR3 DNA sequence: TGTGCCAGCACCCTATTAAGGGCCTCTGGGGCCAACGTCCTGACTTTC. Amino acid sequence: CASTLLRASGANVLTF.

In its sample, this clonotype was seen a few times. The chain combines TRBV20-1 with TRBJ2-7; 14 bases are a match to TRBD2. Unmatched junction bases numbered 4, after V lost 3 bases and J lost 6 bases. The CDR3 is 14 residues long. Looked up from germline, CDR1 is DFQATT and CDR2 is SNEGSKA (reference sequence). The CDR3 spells CSASSGLAGAEQYF. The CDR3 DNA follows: TGCAGTGCTAGTTCGGGACTAGCGGGAGCCGAGCAGTACTTC.

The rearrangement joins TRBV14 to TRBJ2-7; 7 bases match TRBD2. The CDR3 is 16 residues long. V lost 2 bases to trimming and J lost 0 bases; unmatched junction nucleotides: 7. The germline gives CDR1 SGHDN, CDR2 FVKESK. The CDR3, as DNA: TGTGCCAGCAGCCAAACAATGACTAGCCTCTCCTACGAGCAGTACTTC. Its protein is CASSQTMTSLSYEQYF. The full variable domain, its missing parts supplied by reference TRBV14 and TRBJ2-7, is EAGVTQFPSHSVIEKGQTVTLRCDPISGHDNLYWYRRVMGKEIKFLLHFVKESKQDESGMPNNRFLAERTGGTYSTLKVQPAELEDSGVYFCASSQTMTSLSYEQYFGPGTRLTVT.

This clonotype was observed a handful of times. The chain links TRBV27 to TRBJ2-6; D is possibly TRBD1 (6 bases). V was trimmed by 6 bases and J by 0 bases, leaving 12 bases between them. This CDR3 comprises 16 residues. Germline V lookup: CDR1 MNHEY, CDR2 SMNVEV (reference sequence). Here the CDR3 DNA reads TGTGCCAGCAGAACGGGACACGACTCTGGGGCCAACGTCCTGACTTTC. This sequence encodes CASRTGHDSGANVLTF. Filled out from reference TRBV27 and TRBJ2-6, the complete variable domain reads EAQVTQNPRYLITVTGKKLTVTCSQNMNHEYMSWYRQDPGLGLRQIYYSMNVEVTDKGDVPEGYKVSRKEKRNFPLILESPSPNQTSLYFCASRTGHDSGANVLTFGAGSRLTVL.

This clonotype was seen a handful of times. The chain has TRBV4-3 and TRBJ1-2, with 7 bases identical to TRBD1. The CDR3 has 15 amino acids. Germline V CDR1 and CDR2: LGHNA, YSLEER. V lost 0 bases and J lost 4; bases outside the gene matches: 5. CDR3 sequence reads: CASSQDRDRVYGYTF. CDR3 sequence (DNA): TGCGCCAGCAGCCAAGATAGAGACAGGGTCTATGGCTACACCTTC.

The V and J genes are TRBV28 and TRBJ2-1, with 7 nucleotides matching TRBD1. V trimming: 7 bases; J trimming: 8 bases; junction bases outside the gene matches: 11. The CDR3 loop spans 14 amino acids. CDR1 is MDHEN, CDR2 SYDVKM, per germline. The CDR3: CASTQGDSSDEQFF. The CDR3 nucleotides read TGTGCCAGCACCCAGGGGGATAGTTCGGATGAGCAGTTCTTC.

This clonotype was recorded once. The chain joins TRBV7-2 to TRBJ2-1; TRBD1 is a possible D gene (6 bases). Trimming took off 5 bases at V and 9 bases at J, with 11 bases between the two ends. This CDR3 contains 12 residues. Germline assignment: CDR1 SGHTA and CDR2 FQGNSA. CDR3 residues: CASSQGGGEQFF. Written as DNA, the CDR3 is TGTGCCAGCAGCCAAGGGGGTGGTGAGCAGTTCTTC. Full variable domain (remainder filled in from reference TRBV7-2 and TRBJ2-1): GAGVSQSPSNKVTEKGKDVELRCDPISGHTALYWYRQSLGQGLEFLIYFQGNSAPDKSGLPSDRFSAERTGGSVSTLTIQRTQQEDSAVYLCASSQGGGEQFFGPGTRLTVL.

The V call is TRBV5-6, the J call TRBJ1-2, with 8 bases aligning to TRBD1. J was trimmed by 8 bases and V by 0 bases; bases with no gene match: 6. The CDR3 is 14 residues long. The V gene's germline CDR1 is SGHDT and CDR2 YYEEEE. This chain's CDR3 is CASSLAAGTGGYTF. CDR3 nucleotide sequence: TGTGCCAGCAGCTTGGCCGCGGGGACAGGCGGCTACACCTTC.

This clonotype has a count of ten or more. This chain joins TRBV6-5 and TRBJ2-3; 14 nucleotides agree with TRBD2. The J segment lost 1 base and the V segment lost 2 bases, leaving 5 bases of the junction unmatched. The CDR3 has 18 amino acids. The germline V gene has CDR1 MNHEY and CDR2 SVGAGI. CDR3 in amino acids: CASSYPGLAGARTDTQYF. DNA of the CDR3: TGTGCCAGCAGTTACCCGGGACTAGCGGGGGCGCGCACAGATACGCAGTATTTT.

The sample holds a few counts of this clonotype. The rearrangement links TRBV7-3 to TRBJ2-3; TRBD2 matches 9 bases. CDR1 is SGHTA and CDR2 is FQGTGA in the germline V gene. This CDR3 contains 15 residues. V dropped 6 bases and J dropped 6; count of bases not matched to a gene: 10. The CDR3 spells CASSSGGVSSDTQYF. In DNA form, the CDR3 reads TGTGCCAGCAGTAGCGGGGGTGTTTCCTCGGATACGCAGTATTTT. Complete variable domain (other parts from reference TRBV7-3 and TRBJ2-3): GAGVSQTPSNKVTEKGKYVELRCDPISGHTALYWYRQSLGQGPEFLIYFQGTGAADDSGLPNDRFFAVRPEGSVSTLKIQRTERGDSAVYLCASSSGGVSSDTQYFGPGTRLTVL.

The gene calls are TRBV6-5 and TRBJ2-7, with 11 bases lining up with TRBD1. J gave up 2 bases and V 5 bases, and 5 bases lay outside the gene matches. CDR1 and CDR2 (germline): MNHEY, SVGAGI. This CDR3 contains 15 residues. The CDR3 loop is CASSKGTGGPYEQYF. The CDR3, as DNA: TGTGCCAGCAGTAAAGGGACAGGGGGGCCCTACGAGCAGTACTTC.

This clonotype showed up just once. CDR3 sequence (DNA): TGTGCCAGCAGCTACCAGACTGAGCAGTACTTC. It specifies CASSYQTEQYF. This sequence joins TRBV7-9 and TRBJ2-7; no clear D. Trimming left V 4 bases short and J 7 bases short, with 8 bases between. This CDR3 region has 11 residues. Per the germline V gene, CDR1 is SEHNR and CDR2 is FQNEAQ (reference sequence).

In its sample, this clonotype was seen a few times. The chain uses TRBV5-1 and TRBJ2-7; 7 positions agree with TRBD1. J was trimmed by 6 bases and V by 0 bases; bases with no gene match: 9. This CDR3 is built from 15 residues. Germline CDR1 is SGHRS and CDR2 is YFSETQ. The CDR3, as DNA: TGCGCCAGCAGCTTGGTTCCCGACAGGGCGTCCGAGCAGTACTTC. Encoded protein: CASSLVPDRASEQYF.